Listed below are T cell receptor beta chains from one sample, sequenced in a study of blood T cell repertoires in COVID-19. Some clones are missing from TCRdb's copy, which holds only in-frame ones; the method was immunoSEQ multiplex PCR. The repertoire consists of about 330,000 clones, with 70% to 90% occurring once and the leading ten covering just over 7%. Sequencing used peripheral blood. These receptors were collected from a human donor in a cohort sampled during active COVID-19. Each CDR3 is given with its conserved first and last residue. The order of the fields is D gene, clone size, J gene, V gene, CDR3 protein, CDR3 DNA. D genes are given only for firm matches. Where a row states a size, it is once, few, many or the class of an expanded clone; other rows omit it.

TRBD1,many,TRBJ2-1,TRBV7-2,CASSLAGSPRGISDNEQFF,TGTGCCAGCAGCTTAGCCGGCTCCCCCAGGGGGATATCTGACAATGAGCAGTTCTTC
-,few,TRBJ1-2,TRBV5-1,CASSLGFGQPGGYTF,TGCGCCAGCAGCTTGGGTTTCGGTCAACCGGGGGGCTACACCTTC
TRBD2,-,TRBJ2-1,TRBV27,CASSWLAGGNLYNEQFF,TGTGCCAGCAGTTGGCTAGCGGGGGGGAACTTATACAATGAGCAGTTCTTC
TRBD1,-,TRBJ1-1,TRBV9,CASSDGTGGVEAFF,TGTGCCAGCAGCGACGGGACAGGGGGCGTTGAAGCTTTCTTT
TRBD2,-,TRBJ2-7,TRBV6-6,CASSEPGLGYEQYF,TGTGCCAGCAGCGAACCGGGACTAGGGTACGAGCAGTACTTC
TRBD1,once,TRBJ1-5,TRBV9,CASSPDRGERQPQHF,TGTGCCAGCAGCCCCGACAGGGGTGAGAGGCAGCCCCAGCATTTT
TRBD1,-,TRBJ2-2,TRBV6-4,CASSDTGTGNTGELFF,TGTGCCAGCAGTGACACCGGGACAGGCAACACCGGGGAGCTGTTTTTT
TRBD2,-,TRBJ2-3,TRBV5-1,CASSLKLAGNTDTQYF,TGCGCCAGCAGCTTGAAGCTAGCGGGGAACACAGATACGCAGTATTTT
TRBD1,-,TRBJ1-2,TRBV6-2/TRBV6-3,CASSQAPGQLYGYTF,TGTGCCAGCAGCCAAGCCCCGGGACAGCTCTATGGCTACACCTTC
TRBD1,-,TRBJ1-5,TRBV9,CASSVGTGVWQPQHF,TGTGCCAGCAGCGTAGGGACAGGGGTTTGGCAGCCCCAGCATTTT
-,-,TRBJ1-4,TRBV19,CASSKGGGRGEKLFF,TGTGCCAGTAGTAAAGGGGGGGGGCGCGGTGAAAAACTGTTTTTT
TRBD2,-,TRBJ2-3,TRBV9,CASSVLAGPSTDTQYF,TGTGCCAGCAGCGTACTAGCGGGGCCTAGCACAGATACGCAGTATTTT
-,-,TRBJ2-2,TRBV3-1/TRBV3-2,CASSQEPGSTGELFF,TGTGCCAGCAGCCAAGAGCCGGGGAGCACCGGGGAGCTGTTTTTT
-,-,TRBJ1-1,TRBV2,CASSGMAGTEAFF,TGTGCCAGCAGTGGGATGGCGGGCACTGAAGCTTTCTTT
-,-,TRBJ1-3,TRBV9,CASSEGQIGNTIYF,TGTGCCAGCAGCGAGGGACAAATTGGAAACACCATATATTTT
-,-,TRBJ2-7,TRBV4-1,CASSLAQGVDSYEQYF,TGCGCCAGCAGCCTTGCGCAGGGTGTGGATTCCTACGAGCAGTACTTC
-,few,TRBJ2-7,TRBV10-3,CAISDRYEQYF,TGTGCCATCAGTGATAGATACGAGCAGTACTTC
TRBD2,-,TRBJ2-3,TRBV13,CASSLGLAASTDTQYF,TGTGCCAGCAGCTTAGGGCTAGCGGCTAGCACAGATACGCAGTATTTT
-,-,TRBJ1-5,TRBV5-1,CASSFFGGEEQPQHF,TGCGCCAGCAGCTTCTTTGGGGGCGAAGAACAGCCCCAGCATTTT
TRBD2,-,TRBJ2-3,TRBV18,CASSPRKRGGTDTQYF,TGTGCCAGCTCACCACGAAAGCGGGGGGGCACAGATACGCAGTATTTT
-,-,TRBJ1-5,TRBV19,CASSTTGERNQPQHF,TGTGCCAGTAGTACCACGGGGGAGCGCAATCAGCCCCAGCATTTT
-,-,TRBJ1-2,TRBV3-1/TRBV3-2,CASSLTGNYGYTF,TGTGCCAGCAGCCTTACTGGTAACTATGGCTACACCTTC
-,-,TRBJ1-1,TRBV10-3,CAISEARGIRTEAFF,TGTGCCATCAGTGAGGCCAGAGGTATTCGCACTGAAGCTTTCTTT
-,-,TRBJ2-7,TRBV7-2,CASSAEIGQIYEQYF,TGTGCCAGCAGCGCTGAAATCGGACAGATCTACGAGCAGTACTTC
-,once,TRBJ2-7,TRBV11-2,CASSLGIRQLPYEQYF,TGTGCCAGCAGCTTAGGAATAAGACAGCTCCCCTACGAGCAGTACTTC
-,-,TRBJ1-5,TRBV6-5,CASRGQYSNQPQHF,TGTGCCAGCAGGGGGCAGTATAGCAATCAGCCCCAGCATTTT
-,once,TRBJ1-4,TRBV18,CASSPLSMEKLFF,TGTGCCAGCTCCCCTCTATCGATGGAAAAACTGTTTTTT
-,-,TRBJ2-7,TRBV5-1,CASSWTAAGEEQYF,TGCGCCAGCAGTTGGACCGCAGCAGGGGAAGAGCAGTACTTC
TRBD2,-,TRBJ2-7,TRBV11-2,CASTGLAELYYEQYF,TGTGCCAGCACCGGGCTAGCGGAACTATACTACGAGCAGTACTTC
TRBD1,once,TRBJ2-5,TRBV5-1,CASSGSDRATTQYF,TGCGCCAGCAGCGGATCGGACAGGGCGACGACCCAGTACTTC
-,-,TRBJ2-7,TRBV28,CASSLGSHWEQYF,TGTGCCAGCAGCCTAGGATCACACTGGGAGCAGTACTTC
-,-,TRBJ2-3,TRBV2,CASTLLSTDTQYF,TGTGCCAGCACCCTCCTCTCCACAGATACGCAGTATTTT
TRBD1,-,TRBJ1-5,TRBV6-5,CASSYSNQGDQPQHF,TGTGCCAGCAGTTACTCGAATCAGGGGGATCAGCCCCAGCATTTT
-,-,TRBJ1-2,TRBV5-4,CASSPFPREGGYTF,TGTGCCAGCAGCCCATTTCCGAGGGAGGGTGGCTACACCTTC
-,-,TRBJ1-2,TRBV5-6,CASSHAGTKDSYGYTF,TGTGCCAGCAGCCACGCCGGGACAAAAGATTCCTATGGCTACACCTTC
TRBD1,-,TRBJ1-4,TRBV9,CASSVGSGQGGEKLFF,TGTGCCAGCAGCGTAGGCTCGGGACAGGGAGGTGAAAAACTGTTTTTT
-,-,TRBJ2-4,TRBV6-2/TRBV6-3,CASSVSGRNIQYF,TGTGCCAGCAGTGTATCTGGTAGAAACATTCAGTACTTC
TRBD1,-,TRBJ2-2,TRBV27,CASRWTGFDGELFF,TGTGCCAGCAGATGGACAGGGTTTGACGGGGAGCTGTTTTTT
-,-,TRBJ2-2,TRBV9,CASIDGAGTNTGELFF,TGTGCCAGCATCGACGGGGCGGGGACGAACACCGGGGAGCTGTTTTTT
TRBD2,once,TRBJ2-1,TRBV30,CAWRLAGGPEQFF,TGTGCCTGGCGGCTAGCGGGGGGGCCCGAGCAGTTCTTC
TRBD1,-,TRBJ1-1,TRBV6-5,CASSTRGYEAFF,TGTGCCAGCAGTACCAGGGGGTATGAAGCTTTCTTT
TRBD2,-,TRBJ2-5,TRBV6-5,CASSYLAGGMEETQYF,TGTGCCAGCAGTTACTTGGCGGGGGGAATGGAGGAGACCCAGTACTTC
-,-,TRBJ1-1,TRBV18,CASSPGGDTEAFF,TGTGCCAGCTCACCGGGGGGTGACACTGAAGCTTTCTTT
-,-,TRBJ1-1,TRBV7-9,CASDRMNTEAFF,TGTGCCAGTGACAGGATGAACACTGAAGCTTTCTTT
TRBD2,-,TRBJ2-3,TRBV6-2/TRBV6-3,CASSYVTGGDTQYF,TGTGCCAGCAGTTACGTAACGGGAGGAGATACGCAGTATTTT
TRBD1,-,TRBJ2-5,TRBV6-5,CASETGGLEETQYF,TGTGCCAGCGAGACAGGGGGCCTAGAAGAGACCCAGTACTTC
TRBD1,-,TRBJ1-1,TRBV9,CASSSRTGDTEAFF,TGTGCCAGCAGCTCTAGAACAGGGGACACTGAAGCTTTCTTT
TRBD1,-,TRBJ1-5,TRBV19,CASSIDREGGQPQHF,TGTGCCAGTAGTATTGACAGGGAAGGCGGACAGCCCCAGCATTTT
-,-,TRBJ1-3,TRBV19,CASSIRGLTGGNTIYF,TGTGCCAGTAGTATCCGCGGGTTGACAGGCGGCAACACCATATATTTT
-,-,TRBJ1-2,TRBV6-1,CASSEAGSANYGYTF,TGTGCCAGCAGTGAAGCAGGGAGCGCTAACTATGGCTACACCTTC